What follows are 13 T cell receptor beta chains derived from one specimen sequenced in a study of Graves' ophthalmopathy and Graves' hyperthyroidism. The study amplified TCR beta CDR3 regions using RNA transcripts. The first-round RT-PCR employed HTBI primers together with the Qiagen OneStep RT-PCR kit. A multiplex PCR was then performed as the second round. TCRdb re-called the multiplex PCR reads with MiXCR, one entry per CDR3 protein. The repertoire holds around 1,200,000 distinct CDR3 sequences, with 36% as singletons. Source material: peripheral blood or thyroid tissue (not recorded which). All receptors derive from an adult man with Graves' hyperthyroidism.

J is TRBJ1-1 and V is TRBV12-3 or TRBV12-4, with 8 bases lining up with TRBD1. The CDR3 extends over 15 amino acids. Trimming took 7 bases from V and 4 from J; bases not matched to a gene: 11. Here the CDR3 DNA reads TGTGCCAGCACCCTAAAGGACAGGGCGGGCACTGAAGCTTTCTTT. Translation: CASTLKDRAGTEAFF.

The rearrangement uses TRBV7-9 and TRBJ2-2, with D maybe TRBD2 (6 bases). The CDR3 runs 14 residues. Trimming removed 10 bases from V and 1 base from J, with 13 bases in between. Germline V gene sequence: CDR1 SEHNR, CDR2 FQNEAQ (reference sequence). The CDR3 loop is CATYSGLNTGELFF. The DNA of the CDR3 is TGTGCCACTTATAGCGGATTGAACACCGGGGAGCTGTTTTTT.

This clonotype has only one observation. This sequence joins TRBV25-1 and TRBJ2-7, with D perhaps TRBD2 (7 bases). CDR1 MGHDK and CDR2 SYGVNS come from the germline V gene. V was pared by 5 bases and J by 5 bases, with 28 bases between. This CDR3 contains 18 residues. CDR3 in DNA: TGTGCCAGCAGTCCCTCCGGATTCGCGGGGGCAGGGAGGAACGAGCAGTACTTC. It specifies CASSPSGFAGAGRNEQYF.

The chain joins TRBV15 to TRBJ1-1; no clear D. This CDR3 contains 13 residues. V was pared by 3 bases and J by 7 bases, with 12 bases between. Germline V lookup: CDR1 LNHNV, CDR2 YYDKDF (reference sequence). CDR3 in amino acids: CATSSPRGIEAFF. CDR3 DNA sequence: TGTGCCACCAGCAGCCCCCGAGGGATTGAAGCTTTCTTT. The full variable domain, in which reference TRBV15 and TRBJ1-1 provide the parts outside the CDR3, is DAMVIQNPRYQVTQFGKPVTLSCSQTLNHNVMYWYQQKSSQAPKLLFHYYDKDFNNEADTPDNFQSRRPNTSFCFLDIRSPGLGDTAMYLCATSSPRGIEAFFGQGTRLTVV.

This clonotype was counted many times. The rearrangement links TRBV5-5 to TRBJ2-7; 9 bases agree with TRBD2. The V and J ends lost 4 bases and 6 bases, in that order; junction bases with no gene match: 8. The CDR3 is 14 amino acids. The germline CDR1 and CDR2 sequences are SGHKS and YYEKEE (reference sequence). CDR3 DNA: TGTGCCAGCAGCGTAGTAGCGGGAGCTCTCGAGCAGTACTTC. Translation gives CASSVVAGALEQYF.

A note on this clonotype: Germline and junction disagree at one end, which may indicate a read error. The V and J genes are TRBV19 and TRBJ1-2; D is perhaps TRBD1 (6 bases). Germline CDR1 and CDR2: LNHDA and SQIVND (reference sequence). The length of the CDR3 is 14 residues. Written as DNA, the CDR3 is TGTGCCAGTAGTCCCAGCACAGGGAATAGGGCTGAAGCTTTC. Residues: CASSPSTGNRAEAF.

This clonotype was counted ten times or more. The chain couples TRBV7-8 to TRBJ2-6; the match to TRBD1 covers 7 bases. The trim removed 4 bases at V and 0 bases at J, leaving 6 bases unmatched. The CDR3 spans 17 residues. In germline, CDR1 is SGHVS, CDR2 FQNEAQ. The CDR3 bases are TGTGCCAGCAGCTCGGGACAGTCTTCCTCTGGGGCCAACGTCCTGACTTTC. Translation: CASSSGQSSSGANVLTF.

This clonotype was counted between two and nine times. The chain recombines TRBV6-6 with TRBJ1-3, with D possibly being TRBD1 (5 bases). With 6 bases removed from V and 0 bases from J, the gap between germline ends came to 15 bases. The CDR3 length is 16 residues. Germline V CDR1 and CDR2: MNHNY, SVGAGI (reference sequence). CDR3 coding DNA: TGTGCCAGCAGGCTTGGGGCGGAGAGCTCTGGAAACACCATATATTTT. It encodes CASRLGAESSGNTIYF.

This clonotype was seen a single time. V is TRBV20-1 and J is TRBJ1-5, with a weak D call TRBD1 (5 bases). There are 12 residues in the CDR3. Germline-derived CDR1 and CDR2 are DFQATT and SNEGSKA (reference sequence). Trimming shortened V by 6 bases and J by 11 bases, and 17 bases separated the two germline ends. The CDR3 sequence is CSAIGAGESQHF. The CDR3, as DNA: TGCAGTGCGATCGGCGCGGGGGAGTCCCAGCATTTT.

Worth noting for this clonotype: A much larger clone is a single base away; this may be a read error. The chain combines TRBV14 with TRBJ1-2, with TRBD1 identical over 10 bases. V was pared by 5 bases and J by 7 bases, with 4 bases of the junction left unmatched. CDR3 length: 13 residues. Germline CDR1 SGHDN, CDR2 FVKESK. The CDR3 DNA reads as TGTGCCAGCAGCGAGGGACAGGGGTTTGGCTACACCTTC. Protein: CASSEGQGFGYTF.

The rearrangement links TRBV27 to TRBJ1-1, with D uncertain. The CDR3 sequence is 13 residues long. Germline assignment: CDR1 MNHEY and CDR2 SMNVEV (reference sequence). The V gene lost 0 bases and the J gene lost 6 bases, with 8 bases spanning the gap. The chain's CDR3 is CASSLSTLAEAFF. CDR3 in DNA: TGTGCCAGCAGTTTATCGACTTTAGCTGAAGCTTTCTTT.

J is TRBJ2-6 and V is TRBV6-2 or TRBV6-3, with a possible D match to TRBD1 (6 bases). With 6 bases removed from V and 0 bases from J, the gap between germline ends came to 21 bases. CDR1 is MNHEY and CDR2 is SVGEGT in the germline V gene. The CDR3 spans 19 residues. CDR3: CASSVRPDRTISGANVLTF. The CDR3 DNA is TGTGCCAGCAGCGTAAGGCCGGACAGAACTATCTCTGGGGCCAACGTCCTGACTTTC.

This clonotype was picked up a small number of times. The V gene is TRBV20-1, the J gene TRBJ1-3; D remains ambiguous. V was clipped by 5 bases and J by 1 base, with 12 bases between them. Germline V gene data show CDR1 as DFQATT and CDR2 as SNEGSKA (reference sequence). CDR3 size: 14 residues. Written as DNA, the CDR3 is TGCAGTGCTTTGACGACGGAATCTGGAAACACCATATATTTT. This sequence encodes CSALTTESGNTIYF.